The 32 T cell receptor beta chains listed next were all sequenced from one sample in a study of T-cell memory formation after mild COVID-19. One entry per CDR3 protein results from TCRdb running MiXCR on the 5' RACE reads. The sample lists about 290,000 distinct CDR3 sequences, approximately 15% occurring once. The sequenced material came from PBMCs or a T cell subset sorted from them (not recorded which). The receptors here all came from a man aged 18 to 30 who had mild COVID-19 (a few samples of this study predate the infection). Cell type and time point are not known.

J is TRBJ1-5 and V is TRBV7-2; tentatively, D is TRBD1 (5 bases). The CDR3 covers 16 residues. Germline CDR1 reads SGHTA; CDR2 reads FQGNSA. The ends were cut back, 1 base at V and 4 bases at J, with 14 bases in the middle. The CDR3 loop reads CASSLVGGEGNQPQHF. The CDR3 DNA follows: TGTGCCAGCAGCTTAGTGGGTGGGGAGGGGAATCAGCCCCAGCATTTT.

The chain couples TRBV9 to TRBJ2-2, with 9 bases aligning to TRBD1. Germline V lookup: CDR1 SGDLS, CDR2 YYNGEE. The CDR3 is made up of 15 amino acids. V was clipped by 3 bases and J by 5 bases; unmatched bases: 5. This CDR3 is CASSARDRVTGELFF. CDR3 in DNA: TGTGCCAGCAGCGCCCGGGACAGGGTGACCGGGGAGCTGTTTTTT.

This clonotype has more than one count but fewer than ten. The chain employs TRBV7-2 and TRBJ2-5; no clear D gene. V was shortened by 11 bases and J by 4 bases, with 17 bases between the two germline ends. CDR3 length: 13 amino acids. CDR1 and CDR2 (germline): SGHTA, FQGNSA. CDR3 region: CAESPPGSETQYF. CDR3 DNA sequence: TGTGCCGAATCCCCACCTGGTTCAGAGACCCAGTACTTC.

The CDR3 DNA is TGTGCCAGCAGTGACCGGGGACAGGGTACCAATGAGCAGTTCTTC. Protein sequence: CASSDRGQGTNEQFF. The V and J genes are TRBV6-4 and TRBJ2-1; 9 nucleotides agree with TRBD1. With 2 bases clipped from V and 6 bases from J, the junction kept 5 bases outside the gene matches. This CDR3 has 15 amino acids. CDR1 is MRHNA, CDR2 SNTAGT, per germline.

The chain recombines TRBV10-3 with TRBJ1-4, with 9 bases fitting TRBD1. Losses at the gene ends were 8 bases for V and 8 bases for J; bases not matched to a gene: 6. Germline assignment: CDR1 ENHRY and CDR2 SYGVKD. The CDR3 consists of 13 residues. CDR3 sequence reads: CAIGTGSVEKLFF. In DNA, the CDR3 is TGTGCCATCGGGACAGGGTCCGTGGAAAAACTGTTTTTT.

This clonotype showed up just a few times. J is TRBJ2-1 and V is TRBV4-3; D remains ambiguous. The CDR3 totals 16 residues. The germline CDR1 and CDR2 sequences are LGHNA and YSLEER. Trimming took 2 bases from V and 0 from J, leaving 11 bases between them. The CDR3 DNA reads TGCGCCAGCAGCCAACGAGGCTATAGCTCCTACAATGAGCAGTTCTTC. Protein product: CASSQRGYSSYNEQFF.

The chain carries TRBV12-3 or TRBV12-4 and TRBJ2-4, with 7 bases identical to TRBD2. The CDR3 sequence is 15 residues long. Losses at the gene ends were 2 bases for V and 4 bases for J; bases not matched to a gene: 5. The CDR3 DNA is TGTGCCAGCAGTTTACGAGGACTAGGTAAAAACATTCAGTACTTC. As protein: CASSLRGLGKNIQYF.

This clonotype was recorded many times. The rearrangement joins TRBV4-3 to TRBJ1-2, with D possibly TRBD1 on 5 matching bases. Deletions cut 0 bases from V and 9 bases from J, with 11 bases between. Germline V gene data show CDR1 as LGHNA and CDR2 as YSLEER. CDR3 length: 13 amino acids. The CDR3 nucleotides are TGCGCCAGCAGCCAAGAACCAGGGCTCAGCTACACCTTC. It encodes CASSQEPGLSYTF.

The chain has TRBV6-2 or TRBV6-3 and TRBJ2-3; the D is unclear. The germline V gene has CDR1 MNHEY and CDR2 SVGEGT. The CDR3 length is 12 residues. The V gene lost 4 bases and the J gene lost 6 bases, with 8 bases spanning the gap. The CDR3 region has the DNA TGTGCCAGCAGTTCGGGTCCCGATACGCAGTATTTT. It translates to CASSSGPDTQYF.

This clonotype was counted between two and nine times. The genes are TRBV5-1 and TRBJ2-1; 12 bases map to TRBD2. There are 18 residues in the CDR3. In germline, CDR1 is SGHRS, CDR2 YFSETQ. The junction had 12 bases not matched to a gene; V was cut back by 4 bases and J by 4 bases. This chain's CDR3 is CASSPTSGGLRSYNEQFF. In DNA form, the CDR3 reads TGCGCCAGCAGCCCGACTAGCGGGGGTCTTCGGTCATACAATGAGCAGTTCTTC.

A few counts support this clonotype. The chain uses TRBV4-3 and TRBJ1-5, with 7 nucleotides matching TRBD1. V shed 4 bases, J shed 1 base, and the junction held 10 bases outside the gene matches. Germline V gives CDR1 LGHNA, CDR2 YSLEER. The length of the CDR3 is 17 residues. The CDR3 sequence is CASSREYTGESNQPQHF. The CDR3 DNA sequence: TGCGCCAGCAGCCGCGAATATACAGGGGAAAGCAATCAGCCCCAGCATTTT.

This clonotype was found a few times. The V gene is TRBV9, the J gene TRBJ1-1; 8 nucleotides align to TRBD1. Germline V gene sequence: CDR1 SGDLS, CDR2 YYNGEE. CDR3 length: 14 amino acids. The ends lost 2 bases at V and 4 bases at J; junction bases unmatched: 4. CDR3 in amino acids: CASSVRGLGTEAFF. The CDR3, as DNA: TGTGCCAGCAGCGTCAGGGGGCTAGGCACTGAAGCTTTCTTT.

This sequence joins TRBV7-6 and TRBJ2-3; 11 bases map to TRBD2. Germline lookup yields CDR1 SGHVS and CDR2 FNYEAQ. This CDR3 is 16 amino acids long. Germline trimming cut 5 bases from V and 6 bases from J; bases unmatched to any gene: 10. This CDR3 reads CASSRLAGPSTDTQYF. CDR3 coding DNA: TGTGCCAGCAGCCGACTAGCGGGACCGAGTACGGATACGCAGTATTTT.

This clonotype has more than one count but fewer than ten. The J gene is TRBJ2-1, the V gene TRBV12-5; TRBD1 might be the D (5 bases). The V end lost 6 bases, the J end lost 9 bases, and 12 bases lay between the germline ends. This CDR3 is built from 12 residues. Germline V gene data show CDR1 as LGHNT and CDR2 as FRNRAP. The CDR3 is CASGQVVAEQFF. The CDR3, as DNA: TGTGCTAGTGGACAGGTCGTGGCTGAGCAGTTCTTC.

The chain is built from TRBV18 and TRBJ1-1, with 10 bases aligning to TRBD1. In germline, CDR1 is KGHSH, CDR2 LQKENI. The CDR3 totals 15 residues. Losses at the gene ends were 2 bases for V and 4 bases for J; bases not matched to a gene: 4. The CDR3 protein is CASSPLGQGPTEAFF. The CDR3, as DNA: TGTGCCAGCTCACCATTGGGACAGGGGCCCACTGAAGCTTTCTTT.

This clonotype showed up just a few times. The V call is TRBV7-9, the J call TRBJ1-5, with no clear D. The CDR3 is made up of 15 amino acids. Trimming left V 3 bases short and J 0 bases short, with 9 bases between. Germline V CDR1 and CDR2: SEHNR, FQNEAQ (reference sequence). The CDR3 coding sequence is TGTGCCAGCAGCTTGTCCGGTTATAGCAATCAGCCCCAGCATTTT. It encodes CASSLSGYSNQPQHF.

In its sample, this clonotype was seen a few times. This sequence joins TRBV7-2 and TRBJ1-3, with D uncertain. This CDR3 region has 18 residues. V shed 1 base and J shed 4 bases, with 20 bases lying between them. Germline V gives CDR1 SGHTA, CDR2 FQGNSA. The CDR3 protein is CASSLDGDSGARGNTIYF. Written as DNA, the CDR3 is TGTGCCAGCAGCTTAGACGGGGATAGCGGAGCAAGGGGAAACACCATATATTTT.

This clonotype was observed a handful of times. The chain recombines TRBV10-3 with TRBJ2-3; no clear D. Germline V gives CDR1 ENHRY, CDR2 SYGVKD. Trimming shortened V by 4 bases and J by 3 bases, and 5 bases separated the two germline ends. CDR3 length: 12 amino acids. CDR3 loop: CAISAWTDTQYF. CDR3 bases: TGTGCCATCAGTGCTTGGACAGATACGCAGTATTTT.

V usage is TRBV3-1 and J usage is TRBJ2-1; D is unresolved. Per the germline V gene, CDR1 is LGHDT and CDR2 is YNNKEL (reference sequence). The CDR3 contains 15 residues. Trimming shortened V by 3 bases and J by 0 bases, and 9 bases separated the two germline ends. CDR3 sequence (DNA): TGTGCCAGCAGCCAGGGCTTTAGCTCCTACAATGAGCAGTTCTTC. Its translation is CASSQGFSSYNEQFF.

The rearrangement joins TRBV5-1 to TRBJ1-6; a possible D gene is TRBD1 (6 bases). Trimming left V 1 base short and J 9 bases short, with 11 bases between. CDR1 and CDR2 (germline): SGHRS, YFSETQ. The length of the CDR3 is 14 residues. CDR3 loop: CASSLQQGGSPLHF. The CDR3 DNA is TGCGCCAGCAGCTTGCAACAGGGAGGTTCACCCCTCCACTTT.

The chain is built from TRBV5-1 and TRBJ1-2; no clear D gene. CDR1 and CDR2 from the germline V gene are SGHRS and YFSETQ. This CDR3 is built from 14 residues. V was clipped by 3 bases and J by 0 bases, with 9 bases between them. The CDR3 protein is CASSSDGANYGYTF. CDR3 bases: TGCGCCAGCAGCTCAGACGGAGCTAACTATGGCTACACCTTC.

The rearrangement joins TRBV10-3 to TRBJ2-3, with 10 bases lining up with TRBD2. This CDR3 spans 14 amino acids. Trimming removed 8 bases from V and 5 bases from J; junction bases left unmatched: 7. Germline V lookup: CDR1 ENHRY, CDR2 SYGVKD. The CDR3 here is CAIDQRGGEDTQYF. The CDR3 DNA reads TGTGCCATCGACCAGCGGGGGGGCGAAGATACGCAGTATTTT.

This clonotype was seen only once. V usage is TRBV6-2 or TRBV6-3 and J usage is TRBJ2-7; D ambiguous. The CDR3 extends over 14 amino acids. Germline CDR1 and CDR2: MNHEY and SVGEGT. The germline V and J ends were trimmed by 5 bases and 0 bases, with 11 bases remaining between them. CDR3 DNA sequence: TGTGCCAGCAGTACGACTCTTAACTCCTACGAGCAGTACGTC. Amino acid sequence: CASSTTLNSYEQYV.

The CDR3 loop reads CSVDRGPSGVSTDTQYF. CDR3 bases: TGCAGCGTTGACAGAGGTCCCAGCGGGGTTAGCACAGATACGCAGTATTTT. This sequence joins TRBV29-1 and TRBJ2-3; TRBD2 agrees at 7 bases. Germline CDR1 and CDR2: SQVTM and ANQGSEA. V dropped 3 bases and J dropped 0; count of bases not matched to a gene: 12. This CDR3 is 17 amino acids long.

The chain has TRBV9 and TRBJ2-3; D is unclear. V lost 4 bases and J lost 0, with 15 bases in between. The germline CDR1 and CDR2 sequences are SGDLS and YYNGEE. CDR3 length: 16 residues. CDR3 sequence (DNA): TGTGCCAGCAGCAACCCCTATGCAGGAAGCACAGATACGCAGTATTTT. Encoded protein: CASSNPYAGSTDTQYF.

The chain uses TRBV3-1 and TRBJ2-5; D is uncertain. With 1 base removed from V and 4 bases from J, the gap between germline ends came to 7 bases. Germline V gene data show CDR1 as LGHDT and CDR2 as YNNKEL (reference sequence). The CDR3 is made up of 13 amino acids. DNA of the CDR3: TGTGCCAGCAGCCAAGTCTACTTAGAGACCCAGTACTTC. Protein product: CASSQVYLETQYF.

This clonotype showed up many times. V and J are TRBV7-6 and TRBJ2-1; 7 bases fit TRBD2. Unmatched junction bases numbered 5, after V lost 6 bases and J lost 3 bases. Germline V gives CDR1 SGHVS, CDR2 FNYEAQ. CDR3 length equals 14 residues. The CDR3 here is CASSRGEGYNEQFF. Here the CDR3 DNA reads TGTGCCAGCAGTCGGGGGGAGGGCTACAATGAGCAGTTCTTC.

CDR3 in amino acids: CASSLLGTGNGELFF. CDR3 coding DNA: TGTGCCAGCAGCCTACTCGGGACAGGGAACGGGGAGCTGTTTTTT. The gene calls are TRBV11-2 and TRBJ2-2, with 9 bases aligning to TRBD1. The CDR3 has 15 residues. With 5 bases clipped from V and 7 bases from J, the junction kept 8 bases outside the gene matches. Germline V CDR1 and CDR2: SGHAT, FQNNGV.

This clonotype was counted between two and nine times. The chain joins TRBV12-3 or TRBV12-4 to TRBJ2-1, with TRBD2 matching 11 bases. The CDR3 consists of 16 residues. V was clipped by 7 bases and J by 9 bases; unmatched bases: 14. Written as DNA, the CDR3 is TGTGCCAGCACTACGCCCCTAGCGGGGGGCAGATGTGAGCAGTTCTTC. Protein: CASTTPLAGGRCEQFF.

This clonotype has only a few counts. The chain links TRBV4-2 to TRBJ2-3; 11 nucleotides agree with TRBD2. Unmatched junction bases numbered 8, after V lost 3 bases and J lost 0 bases. The germline CDR1 and CDR2 sequences are LGHNA and YNFKEQ. This CDR3 comprises 18 residues. The CDR3 DNA reads as TGTGCCAGCAGCCACCCGACCGGGACTAGCGGAAGCACAGATACGCAGTATTTT. It is translated as CASSHPTGTSGSTDTQYF.

This clonotype was detected only a few times. The chain recombines TRBV6-2 or TRBV6-3 with TRBJ2-1; tentatively, D is TRBD1 (6 bases). Trimming cost V 5 bases and J 11 bases, with 13 bases left between them. CDR1 is MNHEY, CDR2 SVGEGT, per germline. CDR3 length: 12 amino acids. Here the CDR3 DNA reads TGTGCCAGCAGTCCCCGACAGGCCCAGCAGTTCTTC. This sequence encodes CASSPRQAQQFF.

The rearrangement uses TRBV7-9 and TRBJ2-1; a possible D gene is TRBD1 (5 bases). Deletions cut 3 bases from V and 7 bases from J, with 19 bases between. The length of the CDR3 is 16 residues. Germline CDR1 and CDR2: SEHNR and FQNEAQ (reference sequence). The CDR3 coding sequence is TGTGCCAGCAGCTTTGTCTTCAGGGCAGGACGGAATGAGCAGTTCTTC. Translated, it gives CASSFVFRAGRNEQFF.